Sequencing of this T cell receptor (beta chain) was carried out in a study of blood T cell repertoires in COVID-19. Study information: Samples representing acute and convalescent COVID-19 were sourced from the United States, Italy and Spain. PBMCs, B-cell-depleted T cells, or T cells provided the cDNA or gDNA that made up the material.

Source study methods: Estimates of nucleated cell counts were drawn from the amplification of reference gene primers. Libraries were prepared by immunoSEQ multiplex PCR; TCRdb keeps only in-frame clonotypes and omits some of them. V, J and clone size are those of that table, while D and trimming were read from the DNA. The table includes some 140,000 clones, roughly 80% detected once. The count of this clone is one. Trimming removed 3 bases from V and 0 bases from J, with 15 bases in between. The germline V gene encodes CDR1 GTSNPN and CDR2 SVGIG (reference sequence). The CDR3 spans 16 residues. This clonotype was obtained from a woman between 55 and 75 years old with acute or convalescent COVID-19. The chain uses TRBV30 and TRBJ1-5; D not resolved. The specimen sequenced was peripheral blood. In DNA, the CDR3 is TGTGCCTGGAGCGCTAACCTCGGGAGTAGCAATCAGCCCCAGCATTTT. Its protein product is CAWSANLGSSNQPQHF.